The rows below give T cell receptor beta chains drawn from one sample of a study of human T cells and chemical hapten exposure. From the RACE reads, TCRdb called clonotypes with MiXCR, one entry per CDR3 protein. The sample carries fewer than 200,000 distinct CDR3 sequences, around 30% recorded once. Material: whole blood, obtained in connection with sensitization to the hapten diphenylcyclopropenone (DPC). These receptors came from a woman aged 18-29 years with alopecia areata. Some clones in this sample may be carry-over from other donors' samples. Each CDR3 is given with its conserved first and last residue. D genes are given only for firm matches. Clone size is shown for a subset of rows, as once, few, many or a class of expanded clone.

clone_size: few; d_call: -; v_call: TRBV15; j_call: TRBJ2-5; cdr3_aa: CATSETGNREETQYF; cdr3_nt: TGTGCCACCAGCGAGACGGGGAACAGGGAAGAGACCCAGTACTTC
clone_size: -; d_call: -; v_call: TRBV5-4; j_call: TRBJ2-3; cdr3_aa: CASSFLGAESGTDTQYF; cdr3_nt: TGTGCCAGCAGCTTTCTTGGAGCGGAGTCTGGCACAGATACGCAGTATTTT
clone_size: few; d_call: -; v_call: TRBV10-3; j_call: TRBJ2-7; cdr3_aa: CAISGPGSSYEQYF; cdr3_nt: TGTGCCATCAGTGGCCCAGGGAGCTCCTACGAGCAGTACTTC
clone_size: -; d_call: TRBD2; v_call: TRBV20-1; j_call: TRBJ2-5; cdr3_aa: CSAAASGGTQETQYF; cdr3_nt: TGCAGTGCTGCGGCTAGCGGGGGGACGCAAGAGACCCAGTACTTC
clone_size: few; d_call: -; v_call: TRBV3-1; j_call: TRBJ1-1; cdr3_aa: CASSQDKSYPNTEAFF; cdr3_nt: TGTGCCAGCAGCCAAGACAAGTCCTACCCCAACACTGAAGCTTTCTTT
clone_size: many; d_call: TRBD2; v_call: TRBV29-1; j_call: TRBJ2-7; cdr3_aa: CSVDASGRGSDEQYF; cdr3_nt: TGCAGCGTTGATGCCAGCGGGAGAGGGTCTGACGAGCAGTACTTC
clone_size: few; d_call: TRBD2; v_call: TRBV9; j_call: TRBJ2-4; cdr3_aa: CASSESGVNIQYF; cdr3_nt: TGTGCCAGCAGCGAGAGCGGGGTAAACATTCAGTACTTC
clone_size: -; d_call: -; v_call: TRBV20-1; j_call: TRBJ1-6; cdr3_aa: CSARDLAGTYNSPLHF; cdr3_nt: TGCAGTGCTAGAGATTTAGCCGGGACTTATAATTCACCCCTCCACTTT
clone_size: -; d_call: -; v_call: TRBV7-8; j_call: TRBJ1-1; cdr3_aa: CASSLVVHTEAFF; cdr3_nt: TGTGCCAGCAGCCTGGTGGTCCACACTGAAGCTTTCTTT
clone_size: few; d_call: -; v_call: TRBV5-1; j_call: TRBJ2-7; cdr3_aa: CASSLGAGSNYEQYF; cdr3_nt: TGCGCCAGCAGCTTGGGGGCAGGGTCCAACTACGAGCAGTACTTC
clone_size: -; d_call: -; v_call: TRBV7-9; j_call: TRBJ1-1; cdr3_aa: CASIGGTEAFF; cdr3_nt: TGTGCCAGCATAGGAGGCACTGAAGCTTTCTTT
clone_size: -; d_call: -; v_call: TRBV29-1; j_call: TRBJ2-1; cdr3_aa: CSVLGTEQFF; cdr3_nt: TGCAGCGTTTTGGGTACTGAGCAGTTCTTC
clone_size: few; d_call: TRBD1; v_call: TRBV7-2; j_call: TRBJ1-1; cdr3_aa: CASSRDRDTEAFF; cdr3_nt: TGTGCCAGCAGCCGCGACAGGGACACTGAAGCTTTCTTT
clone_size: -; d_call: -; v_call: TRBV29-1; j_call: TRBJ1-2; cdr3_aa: CSVEGGRRKNYGYTF; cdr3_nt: TGCAGCGTTGAAGGGGGGAGAAGAAAAAACTATGGCTACACCTTC
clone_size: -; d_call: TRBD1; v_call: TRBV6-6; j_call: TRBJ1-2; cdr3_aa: CASSRDRAQTSGYTF; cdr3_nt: TGTGCCAGCAGTCGAGACAGGGCCCAAACTAGTGGCTACACCTTC
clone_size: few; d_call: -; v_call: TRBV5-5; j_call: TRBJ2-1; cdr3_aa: CASSLDSPPSSEQFF; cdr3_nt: TGTGCCAGCAGCTTGGACAGTCCCCCCTCGAGTGAGCAGTTCTTC
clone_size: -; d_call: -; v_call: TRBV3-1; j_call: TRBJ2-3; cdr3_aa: CASSLRGGQSTDTQYF; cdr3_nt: TGTGCCAGCAGCCTCAGGGGCGGACAGTCCACAGATACGCAGTATTTT
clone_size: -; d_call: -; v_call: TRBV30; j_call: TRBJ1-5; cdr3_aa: CAWSVSWRDNQPQHF; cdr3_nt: TGTGCCTGGAGTGTATCGTGGAGAGACAATCAGCCCCAGCATTTT
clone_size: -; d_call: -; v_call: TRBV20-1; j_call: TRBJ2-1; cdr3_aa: CSALGWSSYNEQFF; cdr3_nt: TGCAGTGCCCTGGGCTGGAGCTCCTACAATGAGCAGTTCTTC
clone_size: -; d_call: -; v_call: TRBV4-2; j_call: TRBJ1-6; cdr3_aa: CASTPGQRNSPLHF; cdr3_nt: TGTGCCAGCACGCCCGGACAGCGTAATTCACCCCTCCACTTT
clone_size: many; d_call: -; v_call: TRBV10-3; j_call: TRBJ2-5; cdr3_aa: CAISGGPGETQYF; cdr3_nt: TGTGCCATCAGTGGCGGCCCGGGGGAGACCCAGTACTTC
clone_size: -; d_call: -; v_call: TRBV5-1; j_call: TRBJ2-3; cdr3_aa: CASSLGGVNTDTQYF; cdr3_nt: TGCGCCAGCAGCTTGGGCGGGGTGAACACAGATACGCAGTATTTT
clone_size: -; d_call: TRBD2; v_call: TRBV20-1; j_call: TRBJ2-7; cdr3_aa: CSVGRTSDSYEQYF; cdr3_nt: TGCAGCGTCGGAAGGACTAGCGACTCCTACGAGCAGTACTTC